What follows are 10 T cell receptor beta chains derived from one specimen sequenced in a study of Graves' ophthalmopathy and Graves' hyperthyroidism. The TCR beta CDR3 regions underwent amplification from RNA transcripts. In the first round, RT-PCR was carried out with HTBI primers, and a multiplex PCR formed the second round. TCRdb fed the multiplex PCR reads into MiXCR, producing one record per CDR3 protein. The sample has more than 300,000 distinct CDR3 sequences; 15% are singletons. Sequenced sample: peripheral blood. These TCRs come from a woman aged 18-29 years with stable Graves' hyperthyroidism.

This rearrangement joins TRBV2 to TRBJ2-7, with D possibly being TRBD1 (8 bases). This CDR3 has 14 amino acids. Germline CDR1 SNHLY, CDR2 FYNNEI. The V end lost 6 bases, the J end lost 4 bases, and 16 bases lay between the germline ends. The CDR3 coding sequence is TGTGCCAGCAGGACTAGCAGGGGGCCGTACGAGCAGTACTTC. The encoded protein is CASRTSRGPYEQYF.

This clonotype was counted many times. This chain joins TRBV27 and TRBJ1-5; D uncertain. The CDR3 length is 13 residues. Trimming pared 5 bases from V and 5 bases from J, leaving 10 bases between. Germline CDR1 is MNHEY and CDR2 is SMNVEV (reference sequence). CDR3 region: CASSPFLYQPQHF. The CDR3 bases are TGTGCCAGCAGTCCCTTCCTATATCAGCCCCAGCATTTT.

V is TRBV20-1 and J is TRBJ2-3; D gene ambiguous. This CDR3 is 11 amino acids long. V shed 7 bases and J shed 2 bases, with 7 bases lying between them. The V gene's germline CDR1 is DFQATT and CDR2 SNEGSKA (reference sequence). CDR3 region: CSGQDTDTQYF. DNA for the CDR3: TGCAGTGGGCAGGACACAGATACGCAGTATTTT.

This clonotype was detected many times. This rearrangement joins TRBV6-1 to TRBJ1-2, with D unclear. The CDR3 loop spans 13 amino acids. Trimming cost V 1 base and J 4 bases, with 7 bases left between them. Germline values: CDR1 MNHNS, CDR2 SASEGT. CDR3: CASSEDGSYGYTF. As DNA, the CDR3 is TGTGCCAGCAGTGAAGACGGTTCCTATGGCTACACCTTC.

This clonotype was observed many times. The chain joins TRBV6-1 to TRBJ1-2; 10 bases align to TRBD1. CDR1 and CDR2 (germline): MNHNS, SASEGT. CDR3 size: 15 residues. V lost 6 bases to trimming and J lost 2 bases; unmatched junction nucleotides: 6. The CDR3 spells CASRATGQGNYGYTF. The DNA of the CDR3 is TGTGCCAGCAGAGCTACGGGACAGGGGAACTATGGCTACACCTTC.

This clonotype appeared a few times. This chain connects TRBV4-1 to TRBJ2-4; D may be TRBD1 (6 bases). CDR1 and CDR2 from the germline V gene are MGHRA and YSYEKL. V was clipped by 0 bases and J by 0 bases, with 21 bases between them. The CDR3 loop spans 20 amino acids. This CDR3 is CASSQESGVDVSLAKNIQYF. The CDR3 nucleotides are TGCGCCAGCAGCCAAGAATCAGGGGTCGATGTGAGTCTAGCCAAAAACATTCAGTACTTC.

The chain recombines TRBV20-1 with TRBJ1-1, with D tentatively TRBD1 (6 bases). This CDR3 contains 15 residues. Trimming stripped 1 base from V and 3 bases from J, with 15 bases between. Per germline, CDR1 DFQATT and CDR2 SNEGSKA (reference sequence). CDR3 bases: TGCAGTGCTAGAGGTGTATTAGAGGGGGACACTGAAGCTTTCTTT. Amino acids: CSARGVLEGDTEAFF.

This clonotype was detected ten times or more. The chain joins TRBV5-1 to TRBJ1-6; D remains unclear. There are 15 residues in the CDR3. The V end lost 4 bases, the J end lost 10 bases, and 18 bases lay between the germline ends. Germline values: CDR1 SGHRS, CDR2 YFSETQ. CDR3 nucleotide sequence: TGCGCCAGCAGCCCCGCGCAGACTAACGGGTCACCCCTCCACTTT. It yields the protein CASSPAQTNGSPLHF.

This clonotype has a count of ten or more. CDR3 loop: CASSDGYPGSPLHF. The DNA of the CDR3 is TGTGCCAGCAGTGATGGGTACCCAGGGTCACCCCTCCACTTT. The chain employs TRBV6-1 and TRBJ1-6, with D perhaps matching TRBD1 (5 bases). Deletions cut 3 bases from V and 10 bases from J, with 13 bases between. The CDR3 is made up of 14 amino acids. The V gene's germline CDR1 is MNHNS and CDR2 SASEGT.

This clonotype was seen ten or more times. The chain has TRBV12-3 or TRBV12-4 and TRBJ1-6; a weak D match, TRBD1 (5 bases). The V and J ends lost 0 bases and 14 bases respectively, with 11 bases between them. This CDR3 is built from 13 residues. The CDR3 DNA follows: TGTGCCAGCAGTTTAGCGGGGGAGAGGGCCCTCCACTTT. As protein: CASSLAGERALHF.